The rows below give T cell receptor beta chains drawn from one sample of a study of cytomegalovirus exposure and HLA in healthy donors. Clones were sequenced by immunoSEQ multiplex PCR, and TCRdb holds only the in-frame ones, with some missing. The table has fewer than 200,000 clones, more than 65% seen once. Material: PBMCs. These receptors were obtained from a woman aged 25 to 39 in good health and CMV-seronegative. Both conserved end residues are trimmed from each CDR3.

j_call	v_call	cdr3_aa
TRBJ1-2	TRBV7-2	ASSLEGGLGGYT
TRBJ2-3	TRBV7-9	ASSLQSGGVTDTQY
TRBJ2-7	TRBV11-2	ASSLNRDRGIYEQY
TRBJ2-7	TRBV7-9	TSSLAQTDYEQY
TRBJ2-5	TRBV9	ASSWTSVETQY
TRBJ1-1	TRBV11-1	ASSLSYRRTEAF
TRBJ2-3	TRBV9	ASSVVLTGGTDTQY
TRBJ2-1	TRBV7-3	ASSHDRGGEQF
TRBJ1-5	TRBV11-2	ASSTQGAQQPQH
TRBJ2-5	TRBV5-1	ASTPNRGLETQY
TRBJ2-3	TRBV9	ASSVATGPTDTQY
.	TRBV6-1	ASSSSGRYNEQY
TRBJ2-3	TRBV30	AWSVGSGITDTQY
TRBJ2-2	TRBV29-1	SVDDQDNSGGELF
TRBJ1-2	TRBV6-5	ASSYSFGTGHGYT
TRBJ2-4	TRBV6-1	ASSDIYGTKNIQY
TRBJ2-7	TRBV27	ASSPSGSRHEQY
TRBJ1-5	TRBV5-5	ASSLAGGAGPNVRPQH
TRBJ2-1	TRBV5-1	ASSLDTGYEHNEQF
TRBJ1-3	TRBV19	ASSRQDKGNTIY
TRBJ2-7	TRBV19	ASSIGSGALSYEQY
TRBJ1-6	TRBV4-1	ASSQATGGRDSPLH
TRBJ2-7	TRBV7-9	ASSFGNIYEQY
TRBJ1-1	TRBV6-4	ASSRDRGTEAF
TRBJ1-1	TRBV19	ASSSYPFLSGQGTEAF
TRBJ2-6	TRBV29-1	SGRAAGANVLT
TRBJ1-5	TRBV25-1	ASSDPGTEQPQH
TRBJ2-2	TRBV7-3	ASSPKTGKVTGELF
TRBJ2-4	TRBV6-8	ASSSSIGLAKNIQY
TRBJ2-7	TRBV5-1	ASSPGTSPYEQY
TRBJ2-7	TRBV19	ASSIVASGAYEQY
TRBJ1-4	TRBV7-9	ASSRGTGERANEKLF
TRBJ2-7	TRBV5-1	ASSLAPVYEQY
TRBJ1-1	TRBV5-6	ASSLGSLEAF
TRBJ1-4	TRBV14	ASSQDPAAGGEYWEKLF
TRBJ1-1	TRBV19	ASSPQMLQGKTMNTEAF
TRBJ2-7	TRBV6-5	ASSYSGGSYEQY
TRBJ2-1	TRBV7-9	ASSDTGGTAYNEQF
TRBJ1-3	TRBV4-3	ASSQSRLGAIGNTIY
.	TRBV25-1	ASSEQTGTSGYEQY
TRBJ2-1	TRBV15	ATRIAGAYNEQF
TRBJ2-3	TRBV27	ASSQLRGDTQY
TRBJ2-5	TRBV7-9	ASFRTGGEETQY
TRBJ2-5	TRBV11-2	ASSLGLAGPLQETQY
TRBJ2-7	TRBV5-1	ASSHGDTESSYEQY
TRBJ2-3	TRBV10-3	AISDLAGVSTDTQY
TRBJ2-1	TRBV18	ASSLGQNTYNEQF
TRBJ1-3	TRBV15	ATRETASGNTIY
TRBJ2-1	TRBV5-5	ASSITSGNYNEQF
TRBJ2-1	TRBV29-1	SVEGGLAGGYEQF
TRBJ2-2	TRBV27	ASSFPGNTGELF